This T cell receptor beta chain was captured in a study of cytomegalovirus exposure and HLA in healthy donors. Points from the study as a whole: Immune exposure information comprised only CMV serostatus.

Trimming cost V 2 bases and J 4 bases, with 12 bases left between them. CDR3 size: 14 residues. Germline V gene lookup returns CDR1 SGDLS and CDR2 YYNGEE. The PCR had 60 Vbeta and 13 Jbeta primers. The protocol was immunoSEQ multiplex PCR, while the TCRdb copy is restricted to in-frame clones and leaves out a portion. The table lists around 180,000 clones, 60% to 85% of them singletons. This clone was seen only a few times. Its antigen is unknown. The genes are TRBV9 and TRBJ2-5, with D uncertain. The sequence derives from a woman aged 40 to 50 in good health and CMV-seronegative. The material sequenced was PBMCs. The CDR3: CASSVESRPETQYF. As DNA, the CDR3 is TGTGCCAGCAGCGTCGAGTCCCGTCCAGAGACCCAGTACTTC.